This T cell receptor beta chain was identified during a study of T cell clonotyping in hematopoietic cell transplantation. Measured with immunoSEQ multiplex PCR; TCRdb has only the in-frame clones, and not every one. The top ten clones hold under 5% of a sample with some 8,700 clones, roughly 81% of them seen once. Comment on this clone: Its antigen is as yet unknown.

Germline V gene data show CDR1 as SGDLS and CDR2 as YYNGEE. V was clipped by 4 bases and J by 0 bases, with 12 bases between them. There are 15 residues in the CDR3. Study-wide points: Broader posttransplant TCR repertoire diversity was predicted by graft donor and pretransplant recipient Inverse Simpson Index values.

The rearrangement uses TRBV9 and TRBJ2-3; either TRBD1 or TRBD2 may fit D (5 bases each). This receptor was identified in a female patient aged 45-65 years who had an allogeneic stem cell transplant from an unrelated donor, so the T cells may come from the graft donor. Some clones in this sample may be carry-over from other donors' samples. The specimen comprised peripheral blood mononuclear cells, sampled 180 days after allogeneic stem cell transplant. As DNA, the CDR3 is TGTGCCAGCAGCACGCCGGGACCAAGCACAGATACGCAGTATTTT. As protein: CASSTPGPSTDTQYF.